The 7 T cell receptor beta chains in this list originate from one sample, sequenced in a study of control samples from healthy donors and cancer patients. Sequencing used immunoSEQ multiplex PCR; TCRdb keeps in-frame clones, though not all of them. The data show 98,000 or so clones, with approximately 81% seen just once and 8% to 11% held by the top ten. Sequences were obtained from blood. All receptors derive from a woman in her 30s in good health.

The rearrangement uses TRBV4-1 and TRBJ2-5; 9 positions match TRBD2. V trimming: 1 base; J trimming: 0 bases; junction bases outside the gene matches: 3. This CDR3 spans 16 amino acids. CDR1 is MGHRA, CDR2 YSYEKL, per germline. CDR3 loop: CASSQGSGGYQETQYF. The CDR3, as DNA: TGCGCCAGCAGCCAAGGAAGCGGGGGGTACCAAGAGACCCAGTACTTC.

The chain links TRBV6-1 to TRBJ2-4; D is undetermined. The ends were cut back, 3 bases at V and 0 bases at J, with 15 bases in the middle. Germline V gene sequence: CDR1 MNHNS, CDR2 SASEGT. This CDR3 is 17 amino acids long. CDR3 in amino acids: CASSDGSVLRAKNIQYF. The CDR3 DNA reads TGTGCCAGCAGTGATGGTTCCGTTTTGCGAGCCAAAAACATTCAGTACTTC.

The genes are TRBV19 and TRBJ2-3; D may be TRBD2 (5 bases). The CDR3 is made up of 13 amino acids. V lost 7 bases and J 0 bases, leaving 8 bases between the germline ends. The germline V gene encodes CDR1 LNHDA and CDR2 SQIVND (reference sequence). Here the CDR3 reads CASNSGSTDTQYF. The CDR3 DNA sequence: TGTGCCAGTAACTCGGGAAGCACAGATACGCAGTATTTT.

The CDR3 DNA follows: TGCAGCGTTGGATCCGCTAGCTCCTACGAGCAGTACTTC. It is translated as CSVGSASSYEQYF. V gene TRBV29-1 combines with J gene TRBJ2-7, with D hard to call. V dropped 4 bases and J dropped 0 bases, with 10 bases sitting between them. CDR3 length: 13 residues. Germline V gene sequence: CDR1 SQVTM, CDR2 ANQGSEA.

This clone was counted a few times. V and J are TRBV6-5 and TRBJ1-1; TRBD1 is a possible D gene (6 bases). CDR1 is MNHEY, CDR2 SVGAGI, per germline. The V gene lost 5 bases and the J gene lost 5 bases, with 15 bases spanning the gap. The CDR3 is made up of 14 amino acids. DNA for the CDR3: TGTGCCAGCAGTCTACAGGGACGATTTACTGAAGCTTTCTTT. This encodes CASSLQGRFTEAFF.

The chain has TRBV11-3 and TRBJ2-3; D may be TRBD1 or TRBD2 (5 bases each). V gave up 5 bases and J gave up 2 bases, with 17 bases separating them. Germline V gene data show CDR1 as SGHNT and CDR2 as YENEEA. The CDR3 is 16 amino acids. The CDR3 region has the DNA TGTGCCAGCAGCCTAGGGGTTTCGGGGCTCACAGATACGCAGTATTTT. Translating it yields CASSLGVSGLTDTQYF.

The rearrangement joins TRBV12-5 to TRBJ1-1; 7 nucleotides agree with TRBD1. Germline-derived CDR1 and CDR2 are LGHNT and FRNRAP. The CDR3 is 13 amino acids. J gave up 1 base and V 9 bases, and 5 bases lay outside the gene matches. The CDR3 region is CASKGGANTEAFF. The CDR3 DNA reads TGTGCTAGCAAAGGGGGCGCGAACACTGAAGCTTTCTTT. The variable domain in full, completed from reference TRBV12-5 and TRBJ1-1, reads DARVTQTPRHKVTEMGQEVTMRCQPILGHNTVFWYRQTMMQGLELLAYFRNRAPLDDSGMPKDRFSAEMPDATLATLKIQPSEPRDSAVYFCASKGGANTEAFFGQGTRLTVV.